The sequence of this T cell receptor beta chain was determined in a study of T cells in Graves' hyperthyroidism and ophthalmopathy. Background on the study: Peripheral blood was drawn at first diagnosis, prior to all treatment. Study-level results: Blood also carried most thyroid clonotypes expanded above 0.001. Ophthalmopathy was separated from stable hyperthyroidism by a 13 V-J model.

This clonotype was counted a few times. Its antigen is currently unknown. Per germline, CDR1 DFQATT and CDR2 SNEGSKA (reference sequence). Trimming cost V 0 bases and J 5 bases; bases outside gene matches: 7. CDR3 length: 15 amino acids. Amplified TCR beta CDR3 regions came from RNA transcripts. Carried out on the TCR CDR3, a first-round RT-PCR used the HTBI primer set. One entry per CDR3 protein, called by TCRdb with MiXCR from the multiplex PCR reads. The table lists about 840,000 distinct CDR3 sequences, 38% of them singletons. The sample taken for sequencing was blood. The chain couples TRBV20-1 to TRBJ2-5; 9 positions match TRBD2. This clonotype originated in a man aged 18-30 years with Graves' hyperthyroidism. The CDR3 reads CSARDPSGTAETQYF. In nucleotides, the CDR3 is TGCAGTGCTAGAGACCCTAGCGGGACCGCGGAGACCCAGTACTTC.